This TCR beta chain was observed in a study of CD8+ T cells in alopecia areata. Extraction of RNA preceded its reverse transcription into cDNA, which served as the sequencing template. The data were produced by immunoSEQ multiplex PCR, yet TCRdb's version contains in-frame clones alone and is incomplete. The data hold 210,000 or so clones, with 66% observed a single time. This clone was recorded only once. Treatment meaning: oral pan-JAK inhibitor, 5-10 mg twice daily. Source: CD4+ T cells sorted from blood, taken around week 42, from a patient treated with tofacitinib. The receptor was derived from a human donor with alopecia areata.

CDR3 loop: CASSTVVTPSGELFF. DNA for the CDR3: TGTGCCAGCAGCACCGTCGTGACTCCCTCCGGGGAGCTGTTTTTT. J is TRBJ2-2 and V is TRBV11-2; D uncertain. V lost 5 bases and J 6 bases, leaving 16 bases between the germline ends. CDR1 is SGHAT, CDR2 FQNNGV, per germline. This CDR3 contains 15 residues.